The 7 T cell receptor beta chains below were found in one sample sequenced in a study of technical replicates of blood from several donors. Measured with immunoSEQ multiplex PCR; TCRdb has only the in-frame clones, and not every one. The profile shows roughly 80,000 clones, approximately 93% of them singletons. Source material: T cells isolated from PBMCs. The source of these receptors is a human donor in good health.

The chain carries TRBV28 and TRBJ2-7; D unclear. This CDR3 spans 14 amino acids. The V end lost 6 bases, the J end lost 0 bases, and 12 bases lay between the germline ends. Germline CDR1 is MDHEN and CDR2 is SYDVKM. The CDR3 DNA reads as TGTGCCAGCAGAGACGAGACTCGCTCCTACGAGCAGTACTTC. Translating it yields CASRDETRSYEQYF.

This chain connects TRBV7-2 to TRBJ2-7; D is perhaps TRBD2 (6 bases). Germline CDR1 is SGHTA and CDR2 is FQGNSA. CDR3 length equals 15 residues. The V end was cut by 1 base, the J end by 2 bases, with 12 bases between. CDR3 sequence: CASSLGASVAYEQYF. CDR3 sequence (DNA): TGTGCCAGCAGCTTAGGGGCTAGCGTGGCCTACGAGCAGTACTTC.

Written as DNA, the CDR3 is TGTGCCAGCAGCAAAAGGAGATTCTCCTACGAGCAGTACTTC. This sequence encodes CASSKRRFSYEQYF. V and J are TRBV21-1 and TRBJ2-7; TRBD2 is the table's D call, not checked against the DNA. TRBV21-1 is tagged as a pseudogene. This CDR3 is built from 14 residues.

The chain recombines TRBV28 with TRBJ2-1, with a weak D call TRBD2 (5 bases). The CDR3 is 17 residues long. The ends were cut back, 7 bases at V and 7 bases at J, with 26 bases in the middle. Germline values: CDR1 MDHEN, CDR2 SYDVKM. CDR3 protein: CASTLKWSGAFLNEQFF. DNA for the CDR3: TGTGCCAGCACCTTAAAATGGAGCGGCGCGTTTTTAAATGAGCAGTTCTTC.

The CDR3 spells CASSKGKEGTGGHQAMNTEAFF. The DNA for the CDR3 is TGTGCCAGCAGCAAAGGCAAGGAAGGGACAGGGGGCCATCAAGCCATGAACACTGAAGCTTTCTTT. The chain has TRBV21-1 and TRBJ1-1; the D call of TRBD1 is as the table states it, not checked on the DNA. TRBV21-1 has pseudogene status. This CDR3 spans 22 amino acids.

This chain links TRBV30 with TRBJ2-2, with D maybe TRBD1 (5 bases). Between the trimmed V and J ends, which lost 3 bases and 2 bases, there was a span of 7 bases. The CDR3 sequence is 13 residues long. Germline V gives CDR1 GTSNPN, CDR2 SVGIG (reference sequence). CDR3 in amino acids: CAWRTDNTGELFF. In DNA form, the CDR3 reads TGTGCCTGGAGGACAGATAACACCGGGGAGCTGTTTTTT.

V and J are TRBV30 and TRBJ2-7, with TRBD1 matching 9 bases. Per germline, CDR1 GTSNPN and CDR2 SVGIG (reference sequence). The CDR3 spans 13 residues. V dropped 3 bases and J dropped 7; count of bases not matched to a gene: 7. The CDR3 bases are TGTGCCTGGAGCCCGGACAGGGGCGTGGAGCAGTACTTC. This sequence encodes CAWSPDRGVEQYF.